This T cell receptor (beta chain) appears in the sequencing data of a study of OX40 agonist ivuxolimab in advanced cancers. This CDR3 region has 15 residues. CDR1 LNHDA and CDR2 SQIVND come from the germline V gene (reference sequence). V lost 1 base to trimming and J lost 3 bases, with 11 bases between them. Assay: immunoSEQ multiplex PCR; the TCRdb copy retains only in-frame clones and omits some. The table lists approximately 76,000 clones, approximately 92% of them singletons. The rearrangement links TRBV19 to TRBJ2-3, with a possible D match to TRBD2 (5 bases). The receptor's source is an adult with an advanced solid tumor such as melanoma, head and neck, liver or kidney cancer. Sequencing used CD4+ or CD8+ T cells sorted from blood, obtained in a trial of the OX40 agonist ivuxolimab. The CDR3 reads CASSIVFEGTDTQYF. The CDR3 DNA follows: TGTGCCAGTAGTATAGTGTTCGAGGGTACAGATACGCAGTATTTT.